This T cell receptor (beta chain) appears in the sequencing data of a study of T cells in Graves' hyperthyroidism and ophthalmopathy. Germline CDR1 and CDR2: SGHVS and FQNEAQ. The CDR3 runs to 14 residues. Trimming took 2 bases from V and 1 from J; bases not matched to a gene: 0. There were TCR beta CDR3 regions amplified from RNA transcripts. Using the HTBI primer set, a first-round RT-PCR was run on the TCR CDR3. From the multiplex PCR reads, TCRdb called clonotypes with MiXCR, one entry per CDR3 protein. Here the sample spans roughly 180,000 distinct CDR3 sequences, roughly 10% being singletons. This clonotype was seen many times.

This receptor was taken from a woman in her late teens or twenties with Graves' hyperthyroidism that later progressed to Graves' ophthalmopathy. The chain combines TRBV7-8 with TRBJ2-3, with 7 bases identical to TRBD2. The material sequenced was blood. Here the CDR3 DNA reads TGTGCCAGCAGCTTACGGGAGGGCACAGATACGCAGTATTTT. Its translation is CASSLREGTDTQYF.